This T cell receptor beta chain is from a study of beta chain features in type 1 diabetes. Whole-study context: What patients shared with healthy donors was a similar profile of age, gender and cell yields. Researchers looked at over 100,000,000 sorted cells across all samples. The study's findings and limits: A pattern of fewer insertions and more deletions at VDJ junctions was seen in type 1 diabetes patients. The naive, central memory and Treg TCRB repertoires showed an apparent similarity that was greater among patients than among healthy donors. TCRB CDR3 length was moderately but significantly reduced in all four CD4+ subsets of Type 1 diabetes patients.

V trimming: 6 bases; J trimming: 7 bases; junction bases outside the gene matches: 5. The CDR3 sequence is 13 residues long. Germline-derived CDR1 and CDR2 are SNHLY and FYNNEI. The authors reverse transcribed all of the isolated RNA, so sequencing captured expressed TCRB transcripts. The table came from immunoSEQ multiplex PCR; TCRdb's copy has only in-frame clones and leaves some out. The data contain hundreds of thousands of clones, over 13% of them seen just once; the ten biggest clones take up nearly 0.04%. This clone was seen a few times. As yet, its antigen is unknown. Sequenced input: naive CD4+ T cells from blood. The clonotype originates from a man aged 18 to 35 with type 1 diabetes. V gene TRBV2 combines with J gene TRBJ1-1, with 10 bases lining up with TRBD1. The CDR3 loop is CASRDRGRVEAFF. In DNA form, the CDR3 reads TGTGCCAGCAGGGACAGGGGGAGGGTTGAAGCTTTCTTT.